What follows are 10 T cell receptor beta chains derived from one specimen sequenced in a study of shared clonotypes between healthy human individuals. Libraries were prepared by immunoSEQ multiplex PCR; TCRdb keeps only in-frame clonotypes and omits some of them. This sample has more than 2 million clones, with approximately 94% found just once. Source material: naive CD4+ T cells sorted from blood. Subset in this sample: CD45RA+ positively selected. These receptors were obtained from a young man in good health.

The V gene is TRBV18, the J gene TRBJ2-5; D unresolved. V shed 1 base and J shed 5 bases, with 17 bases lying between them. The CDR3 totals 16 residues. From germline, CDR1 is KGHSH and CDR2 LQKENI. Here the CDR3 reads CASSPRAVSKRETQYF. The CDR3 DNA reads TGTGCCAGCTCACCACGGGCTGTTAGCAAGAGGGAGACCCAGTACTTC.

The chain has TRBV7-9 and TRBJ2-3; 7 bases fit TRBD2. Losses at the gene ends were 5 bases for V and 2 bases for J; bases not matched to a gene: 7. This CDR3 region has 15 residues. Looked up from germline, CDR1 is SEHNR and CDR2 is FQNEAQ (reference sequence). The CDR3 nucleotides read TGTGCCAGCAGCCCCGGGACTACAGACACAGATACGCAGTATTTT. This gives the protein CASSPGTTDTDTQYF.

The rearrangement links TRBV5-1 to TRBJ2-3; no definite D call. The CDR3 is 18 residues long. The germline V and J ends were trimmed by 0 bases and 2 bases, with 19 bases remaining between them. CDR1 is SGHRS, CDR2 YFSETQ, per germline. CDR3 in DNA: TGCGCCAGCAGCTTGGGCTTAAAGGGATCGCAATCCACAGATACGCAGTATTTT. It translates to CASSLGLKGSQSTDTQYF.

As concerns this clone: Other DNA sequences within the sample encode an identical CDR3. This chain connects TRBV5-1 to TRBJ2-5; no definite D call. Trimming removed 1 base at V and 2 bases at J, with 9 bases between. Germline lookup yields CDR1 SGHRS and CDR2 YFSETQ. CDR3 size: 14 residues. CDR3 nucleotides: TGCGCCAGCAGCTTGTTGGGCACGCAAGAGACCCAGTACTTC. As protein: CASSLLGTQETQYF.

The chain has TRBV28 and TRBJ1-5, with TRBD1 identical over 9 bases. The CDR3 is 19 amino acids. CDR1 and CDR2 from the germline V gene are MDHEN and SYDVKM. The J segment lost 6 bases and the V segment lost 5 bases, leaving 20 bases of the junction unmatched. CDR3 residues: CASSRKTTTGGQGSQPQHF. As DNA, the CDR3 is TGTGCCAGCAGTCGCAAAACCACAACTGGAGGACAGGGGAGTCAGCCCCAGCATTTT.

The CDR3, as DNA: TGTGCCAGCAGCTTAACAGGGGAAGGTCCCTACGAGCAGTACTTC. As protein: CASSLTGEGPYEQYF. The chain joins TRBV5-6 to TRBJ2-7; 7 bases line up with TRBD1. This CDR3 has 15 residues. The germline V gene encodes CDR1 SGHDT and CDR2 YYEEEE. Trimming took 2 bases from V and 2 from J; bases not matched to a gene: 7. The whole variable domain, filled in from reference TRBV5-6 and TRBJ2-7, reads DAGVTQSPTHLIKTRGQQVTLRCSPKSGHDTVSWYQQALGQGPQFIFQYYEEEERQRGNFPDRFSGHQFPNYSSELNVNALLLGDSALYLCASSLTGEGPYEQYFGPGTRLTVT.

The DNA of the CDR3 is TGTGCCAGCTCACCAAGCCAGACAGGGCGAGGCTATGGCTACACCTTC. The encoded protein is CASSPSQTGRGYGYTF. The genes are TRBV18 and TRBJ1-2; TRBD1 matches 7 bases. CDR1 is KGHSH and CDR2 is LQKENI in the germline V gene. Trimming took 2 bases from V and 4 from J; bases not matched to a gene: 10. This CDR3 region has 16 residues. Complete variable domain (other parts from reference TRBV18 and TRBJ1-2): NAGVMQNPRHLVRRRGQEARLRCSPMKGHSHVYWYRQLPEEGLKFMVYLQKENIIDESGMPKERFSAEFPKEGPSILRIQQVVRGDSAAYFCASSPSQTGRGYGYTFGSGTRLTVV.

This chain connects TRBV7-2 to TRBJ1-5; 8 nucleotides agree with TRBD1. Germline values: CDR1 SGHTA, CDR2 FQGNSA. The CDR3 runs 12 residues. V gave up 5 bases and J gave up 10 bases; unmatched junction bases: 4. The CDR3 nucleotides are TGTGCCAGCAGCGTGACAGGGGAACCCCAGCATTTT. Its protein product is CASSVTGEPQHF.

CDR3 DNA: TGTGCCAGCAGTCCCGACAGGGTTAACGTTTACGAGCAGTACTTC. It yields the protein CASSPDRVNVYEQYF. V and J are TRBV2 and TRBJ2-7, with 7 bases that match TRBD1. From germline, CDR1 is SNHLY and CDR2 FYNNEI. The CDR3 spans 15 residues. J was trimmed by 4 bases and V by 5 bases; bases with no gene match: 11. Full variable domain (missing parts from reference TRBV2 and TRBJ2-7): EPEVTQTPSHQVTQMGQEVILRCVPISNHLYFYWYRQILGQKVEFLVSFYNNEISEKSEIFDDQFSVERPDGSNFTLKIRSTKLEDSAMYFCASSPDRVNVYEQYFGPGTRLTVT.

The chain couples TRBV11-2 to TRBJ1-2, with TRBD1 identical over 7 bases. The V segment lost 5 bases and the J segment 5 bases; nucleotides outside the gene matches: 5. Germline CDR1 is SGHAT and CDR2 is FQNNGV. This CDR3 is built from 13 residues. The chain's CDR3 is CASSPDRIYGYTF. The DNA for the CDR3 is TGTGCCAGCAGCCCGGACAGGATATATGGCTACACCTTC.